Reported below is one T cell receptor beta chain. Antigen: not known. The CDR3 consists of 15 residues. V was pared by 4 bases and J by 5 bases, with 11 bases of the junction left unmatched. Looked up from germline, CDR1 is MNHNS and CDR2 is SASEGT. TCRdb reprocessed the RT-PCR reads with MiXCR, giving one entry per CDR3 protein. The data show hundreds of thousands of distinct CDR3 sequences, 14% seen once. The source of the sample is a study of response to subunit inactivated influenza vaccine. Study-wide results and caveats: Authors suggested few new T cells are recruited by each seasonal influenza vaccination.

The receptor's source is a man aged 50 to 60 who received an inactivated influenza vaccine. Material: PBMCs from blood, obtained 14 days before vaccination. The chain couples TRBV6-1 to TRBJ2-7; 7 bases align to TRBD2. The DNA of the CDR3 is TGTGCCAGCAGTGGGGTTGCGGGAGCTCCAAACGAGCAGTACTTC. As protein: CASSGVAGAPNEQYF.